A single sample is the source of the 32 T cell receptor beta chains below, sequenced in a study of T cells in tuberculosis. TCRdb's table, derived via immunoSEQ multiplex PCR, lists solely in-frame clones and lacks some. The table includes some 7,900 clones, approximately 95% detected once. Sequenced: PBMCs. The receptors come from an adult with tuberculosis.

The V call is TRBV7-2, the J call TRBJ2-3; D possibly corresponds to TRBD2 (6 bases). CDR1 and CDR2 (germline): SGHTA, FQGNSA. V was pared by 1 base and J by 13 bases, with 15 bases between. This CDR3 contains 13 residues. In DNA form, the CDR3 reads TGTGCCAGCAGCTTAGAGGCCGGGGGAGTGGAGTATTTT. It specifies CASSLEAGGVEYF.

This chain uses TRBV9 with TRBJ1-4; 10 bases fit TRBD1. This CDR3 comprises 14 residues. Trimming cost V 3 bases and J 8 bases; bases outside gene matches: 4. The germline gives CDR1 SGDLS, CDR2 YYNGEE. The CDR3 nucleotides read TGTGCCAGCAGCGAGACAGGGGGCCCCGAAAAACTGTTTTTT. It specifies CASSETGGPEKLFF.

The gene calls are TRBV10-3 and TRBJ2-3, with D possibly TRBD2 on 6 matching bases. This CDR3 region has 11 residues. Trimming left V 8 bases short and J 3 bases short, with 6 bases between. Germline V CDR1 and CDR2: ENHRY, SYGVKD. CDR3 residues: CAIRGTDTQYF. DNA of the CDR3: TGTGCCATCCGGGGGACAGATACGCAGTATTTT.

V usage is TRBV7-2 and J usage is TRBJ2-7, with TRBD2 identical over 9 bases. CDR1 SGHTA and CDR2 FQGNSA come from the germline V gene. After removal of 5 bases from V and 5 bases from J, the junction contained 7 bases not matched to a gene. This CDR3 comprises 14 residues. CDR3 sequence: CASSLTSGPHEQYF. In nucleotides, the CDR3 is TGTGCCAGCAGCCTGACTAGCGGTCCCCACGAGCAGTACTTC.

The J gene is TRBJ2-4, the V gene TRBV25-1; TRBD1 is a possible D gene (5 bases). With 2 bases removed from V and 9 bases from J, the gap between germline ends came to 14 bases. The CDR3 loop spans 14 amino acids. Looked up from germline, CDR1 is MGHDK and CDR2 is SYGVNS. DNA of the CDR3: TGTGCCAGCAGTGAACCAGGGTCCTTGGGCATTCAGTACTTC. Protein sequence: CASSEPGSLGIQYF.

V gene TRBV19 combines with J gene TRBJ2-5; maybe TRBD2 (7 bases). Germline values: CDR1 LNHDA, CDR2 SQIVND (reference sequence). CDR3 length: 18 residues. V was cut by 6 bases and J by 2 bases, with 25 bases left in between. The CDR3 sequence is CASSRGGGELPLQETQYF. The CDR3 bases are TGTGCCAGTAGCCGAGGGGGAGGGGAATTGCCCCTACAAGAGACCCAGTACTTC.

The rearrangement links TRBV5-1 to TRBJ1-2; 10 bases line up with TRBD1. The CDR3 totals 15 residues. Germline V gene sequence: CDR1 SGHRS, CDR2 YFSETQ. V gave up 4 bases and J gave up 8 bases; unmatched junction bases: 11. The CDR3 protein is CASSTGQGDVRGYTF. CDR3 coding DNA: TGCGCCAGCAGCACCGGACAGGGGGACGTGAGGGGCTACACCTTC.

This clone was observed a single time. The chain recombines TRBV11-2 with TRBJ2-7, with 8 bases aligning to TRBD2. Trimming took 0 bases from V and 7 from J; bases not matched to a gene: 5. Germline-derived CDR1 and CDR2 are SGHAT and FQNNGV. The CDR3 has 14 amino acids. As DNA, the CDR3 is TGTGCCAGCAGCTTAGACAGCGGGAGAGGAGAGCAGTACTTC. It is translated as CASSLDSGRGEQYF.

V is TRBV5-1 and J is TRBJ1-5; 7 bases map to TRBD1. Germline CDR1 reads SGHRS; CDR2 reads YFSETQ. J was trimmed by 5 bases and V by 0 bases; bases with no gene match: 5. The CDR3 is 15 residues long. DNA for the CDR3: TGCGCCAGCAGCTTGGGGGTTGACAGGGATCAGCCCCAGCATTTT. Protein sequence: CASSLGVDRDQPQHF.

The chain carries TRBV11-3 and TRBJ2-3; 11 bases match TRBD1. Losses at the gene ends were 5 bases for V and 5 bases for J; bases not matched to a gene: 6. The CDR3 extends over 15 amino acids. Germline CDR1 SGHNT, CDR2 YENEEA. The CDR3 bases are TGTGCCAGCAGCCCGCGGACAGGGGGCGGAGATACGCAGTATTTT. It specifies CASSPRTGGGDTQYF.

The chain has TRBV29-1 and TRBJ1-2; D gene ambiguous. The germline gives CDR1 SQVTM, CDR2 ANQGSEA. The CDR3 contains 11 residues. V shed 8 bases and J shed 4 bases, with 11 bases lying between them. The CDR3 reads CSPLPLYGYTF. The CDR3, as DNA: TGCAGCCCCCTCCCCCTCTATGGCTACACCTTC.

This clone was seen only a few times. V is TRBV25-1 and J is TRBJ2-2; 10 bases agree with TRBD1. V lost 5 bases to trimming and J lost 4 bases; unmatched junction nucleotides: 7. Germline loops: CDR1 MGHDK, CDR2 SYGVNS. This CDR3 comprises 16 residues. The CDR3 DNA is TGTGCCAGCAGTCAACGGACAGGGGGGGGCACCGGGGAGCTGTTTTTT. This gives the protein CASSQRTGGGTGELFF.

V is TRBV11-2 and J is TRBJ1-1, with a possible D match to TRBD1 (5 bases). CDR1 is SGHAT, CDR2 FQNNGV, per germline. The CDR3 sequence is 14 residues long. V shed 5 bases and J shed 5 bases, with 15 bases lying between them. Here the CDR3 reads CASSVDVGVTEAFF. CDR3 coding DNA: TGTGCCAGCAGCGTGGACGTAGGGGTAACTGAAGCTTTCTTT.

V usage is TRBV6-5 and J usage is TRBJ2-3; 11 positions agree with TRBD2. The junction had 5 bases not matched to a gene; V was cut back by 3 bases and J by 6 bases. The length of the CDR3 is 15 residues. The germline V gene encodes CDR1 MNHEY and CDR2 SVGAGI. This CDR3 reads CASSYIAGGPDTQYF. The CDR3 coding sequence is TGTGCCAGCAGTTATATAGCGGGGGGGCCGGATACGCAGTATTTT.

The genes are TRBV5-5 and TRBJ1-3, with no clear D. The germline V gene has CDR1 SGHKS and CDR2 YYEKEE (reference sequence). The length of the CDR3 is 14 residues. Trimming removed 1 base from V and 6 bases from J, with 11 bases in between. This CDR3 is CASSLNEGLNTIYF. The CDR3 DNA follows: TGTGCCAGCAGCTTGAATGAGGGATTAAACACCATATATTTT.

The CDR3 region is CASSMGGRSYNEQFF. In DNA form, the CDR3 reads TGTGCCAGTAGTATGGGCGGGAGAAGCTACAATGAGCAGTTCTTC. J is TRBJ2-1 and V is TRBV19, with 7 bases identical to TRBD2. Germline-derived CDR1 and CDR2 are LNHDA and SQIVND (reference sequence). This CDR3 is 15 amino acids long. After removal of 3 bases from V and 3 bases from J, the junction contained 5 bases not matched to a gene. The variable domain in full, completed from reference TRBV19 and TRBJ2-1, reads DGGITQSPKYLFRKEGQNVTLSCEQNLNHDAMYWYRQDPGQGLRLIYYSQIVNDFQKGDIAEGYSVSREKKESFPLTVTSAQKNPTAFYLCASSMGGRSYNEQFFGPGTRLTVL.

The J gene is TRBJ2-7, the V gene TRBV12-5; 8 nucleotides match TRBD2. Germline assignment: CDR1 LGHNT and CDR2 FRNRAP. The CDR3 runs to 16 residues. V dropped 2 bases and J dropped 2; count of bases not matched to a gene: 8. CDR3 region: CASGLRPGGAAYEQYF. In DNA form, the CDR3 reads TGTGCTAGTGGTTTGCGTCCGGGAGGGGCGGCCTACGAGCAGTACTTC.

The chain employs TRBV5-1 and TRBJ2-3, with D maybe TRBD1 (5 bases). Germline CDR1 is SGHRS and CDR2 is YFSETQ. V was clipped by 4 bases and J by 6 bases, with 12 bases between them. The CDR3 has 13 amino acids. The CDR3 spells CASSPGPEDTQYF. The DNA of the CDR3 is TGCGCCAGCAGCCCAGGGCCAGAGGATACGCAGTATTTT.

The rearrangement links TRBV12-5 to TRBJ1-2; D may be TRBD1 (5 bases). Germline CDR1 and CDR2: LGHNT and FRNRAP. Between the trimmed V and J ends, which lost 4 bases and 4 bases, there was a span of 10 bases. The CDR3 totals 13 residues. Written as DNA, the CDR3 is TGTGCTAGTGGTTCATTCGGGGGCTATGGCTACACCTTC. Its translation is CASGSFGGYGYTF.

The V gene is TRBV30, the J gene TRBJ1-1; D not resolved. V shed 1 base and J shed 0 bases, with 12 bases lying between them. Germline CDR1 GTSNPN, CDR2 SVGIG (reference sequence). The CDR3 covers 15 residues. The CDR3 loop is CAWSGVRKLNTEAFF. CDR3 nucleotide sequence: TGTGCCTGGAGTGGAGTCCGAAAGCTGAACACTGAAGCTTTCTTT.

The chain couples TRBV19 to TRBJ1-6; 11 positions match TRBD1. Per germline, CDR1 LNHDA and CDR2 SQIVND (reference sequence). This CDR3 contains 19 residues. V lost 6 bases to trimming and J lost 0 bases; unmatched junction nucleotides: 10. Here the CDR3 reads CASRDRDRGYSSYNSPLHF. CDR3 sequence (DNA): TGTGCCAGTAGAGACCGGGACAGGGGGTATAGCTCCTATAATTCACCCCTCCACTTT.

This chain joins TRBV10-3 and TRBJ2-3, with 12 bases fitting TRBD2. J was trimmed by 6 bases and V by 10 bases; bases with no gene match: 5. There are 13 residues in the CDR3. CDR1 is ENHRY and CDR2 is SYGVKD in the germline V gene. CDR3 in amino acids: CATLAGGPDTQYF. The DNA of the CDR3 is TGTGCCACCCTAGCGGGAGGGCCGGATACGCAGTATTTT.

V and J are TRBV6-5 and TRBJ1-2; D remains ambiguous. CDR1 and CDR2 (germline): MNHEY, SVGAGI. V dropped 0 bases and J dropped 8 bases, with 16 bases sitting between them. This CDR3 comprises 15 residues. Here the CDR3 DNA reads TGTGCCAGCAGTTACTCAGGAGTGGGAGGGCGAGGCTACACCTTC. It is translated as CASSYSGVGGRGYTF.

The rearrangement links TRBV19 to TRBJ1-4; D is unclear. Germline V gene lookup returns CDR1 LNHDA and CDR2 SQIVND (reference sequence). Deletions cut 0 bases from V and 0 bases from J, with 11 bases between. This CDR3 has 17 residues. CDR3 amino acids: CASSIDLVESTNEKLFF. CDR3 in DNA: TGTGCCAGTAGTATAGATCTGGTTGAGTCAACTAATGAAAAACTGTTTTTT.

The chain couples TRBV11-2 to TRBJ2-5; D is uncertain. The germline V gene encodes CDR1 SGHAT and CDR2 FQNNGV. This CDR3 has 14 residues. The ends were cut back, 2 bases at V and 5 bases at J, with 12 bases in the middle. The CDR3 protein is CASSLFRLRETQYF. CDR3 DNA: TGTGCCAGCAGCTTATTCCGCTTGAGGGAGACCCAGTACTTC.

V and J are TRBV9 and TRBJ2-6; D is possibly TRBD2 (5 bases). Between the trimmed V and J ends, which lost 4 bases and 1 base, there was a span of 24 bases. Germline loops: CDR1 SGDLS, CDR2 YYNGEE. This CDR3 is built from 20 residues. The chain's CDR3 is CASSPPGSGAILSGANVLTF. CDR3 nucleotides: TGTGCCAGCAGCCCTCCGGGGTCAGGAGCCATTCTTTCTGGGGCCAACGTCCTGACTTTC.

CDR3 nucleotides: TGTGCCAGCAGTTTATCGACAGCCAATGAGCAGTTCTTC. It yields the protein CASSLSTANEQFF. The chain joins TRBV27 to TRBJ2-1, with TRBD1 as a possible D gene (5 bases). This CDR3 has 13 amino acids. Trimming removed 0 bases from V and 6 bases from J, with 6 bases in between. Germline V gene data show CDR1 as MNHEY and CDR2 as SMNVEV (reference sequence).

The rearrangement links TRBV5-1 to TRBJ2-7, with 9 bases fitting TRBD1. The germline V gene has CDR1 SGHRS and CDR2 YFSETQ. CDR3 length equals 14 residues. J gave up 2 bases and V 6 bases, and 6 bases lay outside the gene matches. The CDR3 reads CASTRQGGTYEQYF. The CDR3 nucleotides are TGCGCCAGCACCCGACAGGGGGGGACCTACGAGCAGTACTTC.

The V gene is TRBV5-1, the J gene TRBJ1-5; 7 nucleotides match TRBD1. CDR1 and CDR2 from the germline V gene are SGHRS and YFSETQ. CDR3 size: 16 residues. V was pared by 2 bases and J by 2 bases, with 7 bases of the junction left unmatched. CDR3 bases: TGCGCCAGCAGCTTTTCACTCGGGACAGGCAATCAGCCCCAGCATTTT. This gives the protein CASSFSLGTGNQPQHF.

The V call is TRBV12-5, the J call TRBJ1-2; D may be TRBD1 (6 bases). With 4 bases removed from V and 4 bases from J, the gap between germline ends came to 16 bases. The CDR3 length is 15 residues. CDR1 is LGHNT, CDR2 FRNRAP, per germline. The DNA for the CDR3 is TGTGCTAGTGGTTCTCGAACCGCCAGGGGCTATGGCTACACCTTC. As protein: CASGSRTARGYGYTF.

The chain recombines TRBV6-5 with TRBJ1-2, with 10 bases identical to TRBD1. CDR3 length: 13 residues. Trimming removed 2 bases from V and 6 bases from J; junction bases left unmatched: 0. Germline V gene sequence: CDR1 MNHEY, CDR2 SVGAGI. CDR3 amino acids: CASSYGQGDGYTF. In DNA form, the CDR3 reads TGTGCCAGCAGTTACGGACAGGGGGATGGCTACACCTTC.

This chain joins TRBV6-5 and TRBJ2-2; 10 bases agree with TRBD1. The germline CDR1 and CDR2 sequences are MNHEY and SVGAGI. CDR3 length: 16 amino acids. J was trimmed by 4 bases and V by 0 bases; bases with no gene match: 2. DNA of the CDR3: TGTGCCAGCAGTTACTCGGGACAGGGGACCACCGGGGAGCTGTTTTTT. It translates to CASSYSGQGTTGELFF.